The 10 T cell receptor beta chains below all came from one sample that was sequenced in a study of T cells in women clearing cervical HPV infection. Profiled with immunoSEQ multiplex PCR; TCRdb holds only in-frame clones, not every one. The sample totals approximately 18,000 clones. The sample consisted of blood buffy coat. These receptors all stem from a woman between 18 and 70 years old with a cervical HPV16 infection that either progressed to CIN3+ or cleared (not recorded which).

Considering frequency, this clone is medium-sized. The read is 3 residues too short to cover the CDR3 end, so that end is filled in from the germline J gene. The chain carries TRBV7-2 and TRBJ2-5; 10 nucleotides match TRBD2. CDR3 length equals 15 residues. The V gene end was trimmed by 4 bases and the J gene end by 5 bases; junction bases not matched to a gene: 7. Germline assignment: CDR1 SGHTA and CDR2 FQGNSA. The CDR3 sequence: CASSSNSGGRETQYF. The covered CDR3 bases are TGTGCCAGCAGCTCTAATAGCGGGGGGAGGGAGACC.

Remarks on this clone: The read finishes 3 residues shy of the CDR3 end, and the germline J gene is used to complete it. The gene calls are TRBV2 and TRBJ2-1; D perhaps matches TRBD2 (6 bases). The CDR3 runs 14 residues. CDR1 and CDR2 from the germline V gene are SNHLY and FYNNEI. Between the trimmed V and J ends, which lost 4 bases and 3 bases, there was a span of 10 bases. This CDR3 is CASSGRGVYNEQFF. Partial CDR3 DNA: TGTGCCAGCAGTGGGCGGGGAGTCTACAATGAG.

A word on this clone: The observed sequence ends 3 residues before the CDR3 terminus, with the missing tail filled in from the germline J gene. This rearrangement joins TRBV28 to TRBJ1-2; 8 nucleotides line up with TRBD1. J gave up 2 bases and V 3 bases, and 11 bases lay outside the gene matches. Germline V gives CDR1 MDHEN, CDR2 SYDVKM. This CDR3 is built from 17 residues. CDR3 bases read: TGTGCCAGCAGTTTTCGTCGGCAGGGGGCTCTGAACTATGGC. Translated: CASSFRRQGALNYG. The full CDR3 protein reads CASSFRRQGALNYGYTF.

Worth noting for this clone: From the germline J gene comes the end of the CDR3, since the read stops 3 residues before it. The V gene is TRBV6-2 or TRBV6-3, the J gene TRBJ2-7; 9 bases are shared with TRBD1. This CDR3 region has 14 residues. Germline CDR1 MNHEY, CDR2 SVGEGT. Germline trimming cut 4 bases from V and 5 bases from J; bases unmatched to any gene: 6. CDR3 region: CASSWRQGGDEQYF. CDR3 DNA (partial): TGTGCCAGCAGTTGGAGACAGGGGGGCGACGAG.

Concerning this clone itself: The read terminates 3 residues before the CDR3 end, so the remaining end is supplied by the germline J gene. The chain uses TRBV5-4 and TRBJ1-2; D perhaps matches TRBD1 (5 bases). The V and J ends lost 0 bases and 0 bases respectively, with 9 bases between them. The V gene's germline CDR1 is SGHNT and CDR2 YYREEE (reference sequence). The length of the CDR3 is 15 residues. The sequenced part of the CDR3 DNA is TGTGCCAGCAGCTTGGGAGGGGCGACTAACTATGGC. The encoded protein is CASSLGGATNYG. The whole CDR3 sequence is CASSLGGATNYGYTF.

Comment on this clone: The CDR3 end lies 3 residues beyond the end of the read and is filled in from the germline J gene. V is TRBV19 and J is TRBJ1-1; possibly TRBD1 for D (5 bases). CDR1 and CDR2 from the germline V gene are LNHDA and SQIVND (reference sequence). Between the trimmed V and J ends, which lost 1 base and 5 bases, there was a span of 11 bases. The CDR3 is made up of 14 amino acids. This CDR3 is CASSIGQGRTEAFF. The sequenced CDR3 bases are TGTGCCAGTAGTATAGGGCAGGGCAGGACTGAA.

Here the CDR3 reads CAISGQGKGDSPLHF. The sequenced CDR3 bases are TGTGCCATCAGTGGTCAGGGAAAAGGGGATTCACCC. The chain links TRBV10-3 to TRBJ1-6, with D possibly being TRBD1 (5 bases). The CDR3 end falls 3 residues outside the read, so it is completed with the germline J gene. Trimming cost V 4 bases and J 8 bases, with 15 bases left between them. Per the germline V gene, CDR1 is ENHRY and CDR2 is SYGVKD. This CDR3 is built from 15 residues.

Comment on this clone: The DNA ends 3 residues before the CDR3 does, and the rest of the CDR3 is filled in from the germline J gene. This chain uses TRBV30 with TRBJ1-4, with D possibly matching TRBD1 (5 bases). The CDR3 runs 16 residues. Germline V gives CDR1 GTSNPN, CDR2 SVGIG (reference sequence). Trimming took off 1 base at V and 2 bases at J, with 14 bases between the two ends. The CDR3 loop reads CAWSGDWGNTNEKLFF. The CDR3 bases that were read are TGTGCCTGGAGTGGGGATTGGGGCAATACTAATGAAAAA.

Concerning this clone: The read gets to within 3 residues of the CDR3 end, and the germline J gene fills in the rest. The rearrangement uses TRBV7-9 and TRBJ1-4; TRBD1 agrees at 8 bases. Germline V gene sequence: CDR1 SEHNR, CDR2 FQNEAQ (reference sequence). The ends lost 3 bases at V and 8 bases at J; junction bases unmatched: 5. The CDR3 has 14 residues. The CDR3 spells CASSFLTGEEKLFF. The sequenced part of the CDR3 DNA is TGTGCCAGCAGCTTTTTGACAGGGGAAGAAAAA.

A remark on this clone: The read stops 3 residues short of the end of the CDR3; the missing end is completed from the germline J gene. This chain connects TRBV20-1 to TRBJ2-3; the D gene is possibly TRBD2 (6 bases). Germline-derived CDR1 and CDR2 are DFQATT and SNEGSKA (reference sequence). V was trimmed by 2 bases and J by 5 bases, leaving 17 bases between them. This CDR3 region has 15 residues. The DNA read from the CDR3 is TGCAGTGCTAGAAAATGGGTGCTAGCGAAAGATACG. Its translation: CSARKWVLAKDT. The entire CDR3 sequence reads CSARKWVLAKDTQYF.